The TCR beta chain described here comes from a study of T cells expressing NK-cell markers. Turning to the study itself: The eight sequenced donors comprised seven who were HCMV-seropositive and one who was seronegative.

TCRdb reanalyzed the 5' RACE reads, giving one entry per CDR3 protein sequence and no DNA. The listing contains roughly 150,000 distinct CDR3 sequences. This CDR3 region has 16 residues. Germline V gene data show CDR1 as LNHNV and CDR2 as YYDKDF (reference sequence). This sequence joins TRBV15 and TRBJ2-5; TCRdb picks TRBD1, but there is no DNA to check that call. The TCR was taken from a man aged 18 to 69 in good health. Sequencing was carried out using blood T cells: a sorted CD56 or NKG2C T cell subset, CD4+ or CD8+ T cells, or bulk PBMC T cells (not recorded which). The CDR3 region is CATSREDRGMAETQYF.